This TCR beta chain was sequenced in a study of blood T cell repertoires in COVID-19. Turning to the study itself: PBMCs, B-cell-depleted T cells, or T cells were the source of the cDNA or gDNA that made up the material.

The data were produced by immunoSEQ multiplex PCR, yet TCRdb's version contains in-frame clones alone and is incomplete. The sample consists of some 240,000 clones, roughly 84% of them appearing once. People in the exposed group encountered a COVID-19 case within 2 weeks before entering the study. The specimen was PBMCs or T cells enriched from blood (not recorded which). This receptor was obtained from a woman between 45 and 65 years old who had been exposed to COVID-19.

Written as DNA, the CDR3 is TGTGCCTGGAGCACCGGCGGCATTACAGATACGCAGTATTTT. The encoded protein is CAWSTGGITDTQYF. The chain uses TRBV30 and TRBJ2-3, with D unresolved. V was shortened by 3 bases and J by 3 bases, with 13 bases between the two germline ends. The CDR3 totals 14 residues. Germline CDR1 is GTSNPN and CDR2 is SVGIG (reference sequence).